The sequence of this TCR beta chain was determined in a study of beta chain features in type 1 diabetes. This clone was recorded a few times. The germline gives CDR1 LGHNA, CDR2 YSLEER. Trimming removed 5 bases from V and 2 bases from J; junction bases left unmatched: 7. The CDR3 sequence is 15 residues long. Isolated RNA was reverse transcribed in full, so expressed TCRB transcripts were sequenced. Profiling relied on immunoSEQ multiplex PCR, and the TCRdb table lists in-frame clones only, not all of them. The sample lists 850,000 to 900,000 clones; 15% to 20% were seen once. The chain is built from TRBV4-3 and TRBJ1-2; 8 bases match TRBD1. The sequenced sample consisted of naive CD4+ T cells from blood. The TCR was taken from a woman aged 18-35 years in good health. The CDR3 protein is CASSFGQGGNYGYTF. For the CDR3, the DNA is TGCGCCAGCAGCTTCGGACAGGGTGGGAACTATGGCTACACCTTC.